This TCR beta chain came from a study of blood T cell repertoires in COVID-19 (TCRdb year 2020). General notes on the study: Samples covering the acute and convalescent phases of COVID-19 were provided by collaborators in the United States, Italy and Spain. Samples came from the ongoing ImmuneRACE study (first 160 participants) plus 1,254 subjects from 6 global collaborators. A de-identified subject ID, COVID-19 status, age in years and sex were almost always included in the sample metadata. The repertoires were made available in a free public database intended to serve as a resource for research on the immune response to SARS-CoV-2. The material from the prospective study consisted of cDNA or gDNA derived from T cells, B-cell-depleted T cells, or PBMCs. Where HLA class I and class II types were available, the types were taken from metadata supplied by the sample provider, not from assay-based typing. Subjects who had been exposed to COVID-19, were actively infected with it, or had recovered from it provided the deeply sampled blood TCRbeta repertoires that made up the dataset. The research as a whole found: The quantity of clinical and demographic metadata differed by source and by participant and was supplied without curation.

In the prospective study, participants were about 18 to 89 years old, resided in about two dozen geographic areas of the United States, and were enrolled through a virtual design. Cohort assignment in the prospective study relied on participant-reported clinical history from a screening survey and a study questionnaire. In the prospective study, mobile phlebotomists collected whole blood, serum and a nasopharyngeal or oropharyngeal swab from each participant. Over a roughly two-month period, participants in the prospective study had the option of providing additional blood draws and questionnaires. Blood samples from the prospective study were shipped frozen or at room temperature prior to DNA extraction. This clone has just one count. What antigen it recognizes has not been identified. Because the CDR3 is missing its conserved closing phenylalanine or tryptophan, this is likely a read error. It is unclear where the CDR3 begins or ends on the DNA, so no DNA is shown, and the CDR3 is as TCRdb lists it.

The germline V gene encodes CDR1 LNHDA and CDR2 SQIVND (reference sequence). The CDR3 totals 11 residues, both ends included. TCRbeta CDR3 regions were amplified from genomic DNA by means of the immunoSEQ Assay, a bias-controlled multiplex PCR. The paper's processing steps were these. The number of nucleated cells in each sample was estimated from the amplification of reference gene primers within the assay. Sequence reads were collapsed and filtered to measure the absolute abundance of every unique TCRbeta CDR3 rearrangement. For each sample, productive Simpson clonality was calculated as the square root of Simpson's diversity index over productive rearrangements. Here the immuneACCESS table is served through TCRdb, limited to in-frame sequences with V and J called. Missing clones are a known gap in these copies; in checked studies unresolved V genes cover under half, and the rest lacks a known reason. V and J calls and clone size are given by that table; D and trimming were obtained from the DNA. The sample records about 360,000 clones, 88% of which are singletons. The ten top clones hold approximately 2.1% of the sample.

The rearrangement joined TRBV19 to TRBJ2-3; the table calls TRBD2, which could not be checked here. The TCR comes from a woman aged 40 to 50 with acute COVID-19. The specimen was PBMCs or T cells enriched from blood (not recorded which). CDR3 reads: CASSIGPGLEI.